This T cell receptor beta chain was sequenced during a study of CD8+ T cells in alopecia areata. Turning to the study itself: Treated patients were given 5 to 10 mg oral tofacitinib twice daily. The share of scalp area affected provided the severity score for treated patients.

Trimming at V came to 0 bases and at J to 5 bases, leaving 5 bases not matched to a gene. This CDR3 region has 15 residues. Germline V gene sequence: CDR1 SGHTA, CDR2 FQGTGA. Treatment here: oral pan-JAK inhibitor, 5-10 mg twice daily. Following extraction, RNA underwent reverse transcription to cDNA, which served as the sequencing template. Sequencing was performed with immunoSEQ multiplex PCR; in TCRdb, only in-frame clones are kept and a portion is missing. This repertoire shows 110,000 or so clones, around three fifths found once; its top ten account for 3% to 4%. The sequence came from a human donor with alopecia areata. The rearrangement joins TRBV7-3 to TRBJ2-5; 8 bases match TRBD2. Sequencing used CD4+ T cells sorted from blood, obtained at week 24, from a patient treated with tofacitinib. The CDR3 spells CASSLTGTSKETQYF. The CDR3 nucleotides are TGTGCCAGCAGCTTAACGGGGACTAGTAAGGAGACCCAGTACTTC.